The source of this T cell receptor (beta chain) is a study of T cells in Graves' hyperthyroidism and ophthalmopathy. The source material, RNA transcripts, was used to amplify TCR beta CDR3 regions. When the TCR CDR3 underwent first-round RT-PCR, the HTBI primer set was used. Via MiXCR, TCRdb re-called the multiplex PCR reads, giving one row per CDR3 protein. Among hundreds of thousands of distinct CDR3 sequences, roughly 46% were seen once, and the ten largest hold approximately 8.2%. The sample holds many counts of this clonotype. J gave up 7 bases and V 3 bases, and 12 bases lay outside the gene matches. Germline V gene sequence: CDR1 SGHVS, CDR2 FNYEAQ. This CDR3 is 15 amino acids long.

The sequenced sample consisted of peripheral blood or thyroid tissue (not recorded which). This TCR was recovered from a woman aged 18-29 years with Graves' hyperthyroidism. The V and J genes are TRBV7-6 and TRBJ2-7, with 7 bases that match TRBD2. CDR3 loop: CASSFGGLADGEQYF. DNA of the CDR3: TGTGCCAGCAGCTTCGGCGGGCTAGCGGACGGGGAGCAGTACTTC.